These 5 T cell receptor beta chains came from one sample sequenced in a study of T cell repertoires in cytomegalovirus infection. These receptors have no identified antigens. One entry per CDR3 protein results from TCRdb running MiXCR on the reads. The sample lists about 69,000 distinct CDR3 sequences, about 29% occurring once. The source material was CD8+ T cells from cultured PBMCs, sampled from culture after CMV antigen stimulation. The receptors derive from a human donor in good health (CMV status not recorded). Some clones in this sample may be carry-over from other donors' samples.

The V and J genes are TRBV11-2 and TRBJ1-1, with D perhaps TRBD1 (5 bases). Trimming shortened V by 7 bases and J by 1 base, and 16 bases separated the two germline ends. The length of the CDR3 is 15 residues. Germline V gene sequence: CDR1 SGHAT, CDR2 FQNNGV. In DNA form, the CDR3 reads TGTGCCAGCATGATAATCCGGGGGGGGAACACTGAAGCTTTCTTT. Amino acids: CASMIIRGGNTEAFF.

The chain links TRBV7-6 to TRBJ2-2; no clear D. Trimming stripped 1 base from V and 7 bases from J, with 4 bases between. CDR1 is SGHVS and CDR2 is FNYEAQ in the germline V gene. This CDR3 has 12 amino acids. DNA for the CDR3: TGTGCCAGCAGCTTAGGGAACGGGGAGCTGTTTTTT. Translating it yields CASSLGNGELFF.

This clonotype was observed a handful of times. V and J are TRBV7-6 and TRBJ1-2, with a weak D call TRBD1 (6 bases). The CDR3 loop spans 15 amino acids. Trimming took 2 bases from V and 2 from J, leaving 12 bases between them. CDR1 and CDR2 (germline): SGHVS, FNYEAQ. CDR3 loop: CASSLIQGPNYGYTF. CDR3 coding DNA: TGTGCCAGCAGCTTAATTCAGGGGCCGAACTATGGCTACACCTTC.

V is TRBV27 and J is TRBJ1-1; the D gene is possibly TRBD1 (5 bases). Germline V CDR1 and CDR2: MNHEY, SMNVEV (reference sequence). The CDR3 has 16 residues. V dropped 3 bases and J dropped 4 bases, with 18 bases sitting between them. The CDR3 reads CASSLTGPRGFTEAFF. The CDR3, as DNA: TGTGCCAGCAGTTTGACGGGACCTCGGGGATTCACTGAAGCTTTCTTT.

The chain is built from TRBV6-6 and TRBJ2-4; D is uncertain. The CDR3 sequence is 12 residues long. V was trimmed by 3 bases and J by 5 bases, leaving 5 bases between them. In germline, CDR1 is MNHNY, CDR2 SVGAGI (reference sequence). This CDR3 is CASSYVQNIQYF. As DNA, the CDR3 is TGTGCCAGCAGTTATGTCCAAAACATTCAGTACTTC.